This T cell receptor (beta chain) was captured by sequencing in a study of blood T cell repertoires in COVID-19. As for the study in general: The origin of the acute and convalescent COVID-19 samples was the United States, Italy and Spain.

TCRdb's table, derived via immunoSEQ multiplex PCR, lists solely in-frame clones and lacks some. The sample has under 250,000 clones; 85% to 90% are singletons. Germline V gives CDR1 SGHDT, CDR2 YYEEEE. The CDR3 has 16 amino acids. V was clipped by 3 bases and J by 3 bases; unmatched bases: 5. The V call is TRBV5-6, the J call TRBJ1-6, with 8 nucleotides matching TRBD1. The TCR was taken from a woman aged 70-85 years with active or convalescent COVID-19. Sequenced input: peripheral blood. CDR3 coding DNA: TGTGCCAGCAGCTCCCCGGGACAGGTCTATAATTCACCCCTCCACTTT. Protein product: CASSSPGQVYNSPLHF.